This TCR beta chain comes out of a study of blood T cell repertoires in COVID-19. Study-wide background: The United States, Italy and Spain were the sources of the acute and convalescent COVID-19 samples. From T cells, B-cell-depleted T cells, or PBMCs came the material, which was cDNA or gDNA.

CDR1 and CDR2 (germline): SGHDT, YYEEEE. CDR3 length equals 17 residues. The V and J ends lost 5 bases and 5 bases, in that order; junction bases with no gene match: 17. Clones were sequenced by immunoSEQ multiplex PCR, and TCRdb holds only the in-frame ones, with some missing. In the table there are approximately 87,000 clones, 85% to 90% of which are singletons. Sequencing was performed on peripheral blood. The TCR sequence derives from an older man with active or convalescent COVID-19. V gene TRBV5-6 combines with J gene TRBJ1-1; 8 positions match TRBD1. This chain's CDR3 is CASRHYVTGEAGTEAFF. The CDR3 DNA follows: TGTGCCAGCAGACATTATGTGACAGGGGAAGCTGGGACTGAAGCTTTCTTT.